The rows below give T cell receptor beta chains drawn from one sample of a study of blood T cell repertoires in COVID-19. Libraries were prepared by immunoSEQ multiplex PCR; TCRdb keeps only in-frame clonotypes and omits some of them. The sample lists some 99,000 clones; nearly 85% were seen once. Material: peripheral blood. The receptor source for this set is a woman between 50 and 59 years old with acute or convalescent COVID-19. CDR3s include the opening cysteine and the closing phenylalanine or tryptophan. D genes are given only for firm matches. Clone size appears in some rows only: once, few, many, or a class for an expanded clone.

D gene	J gene	V gene	clone size	CDR3 protein	CDR3 DNA
-	TRBJ1-6	TRBV7-6	-	CASSSQGIASPLHF	TGTGCCAGCAGCTCCCAGGGAATAGCTTCACCCCTCCACTTT
TRBD1	TRBJ1-6	TRBV18	-	CASSPGQGRNSPLHF	TGTGCCAGCTCACCCGGACAGGGGAGGAATTCACCCCTCCACTTT
TRBD1	TRBJ1-5	TRBV19	-	CASQTGPGNHQPQHF	TGTGCCAGTCAGACAGGGCCAGGGAACCATCAGCCCCAGCATTTT
TRBD2	TRBJ2-1	TRBV19	few	CASSKASGGGYNEQFF	TGTGCCAGTAGCAAGGCTAGCGGGGGGGGTTACAATGAGCAGTTCTTC
-	TRBJ2-7	TRBV4-1	once	CASSRVDSTSDEQYF	TGCGCCAGCAGCCGGGTGGACTCCACATCCGACGAGCAGTACTTC
-	TRBJ1-3	TRBV19	-	CASSNNAGNTIYF	TGTGCCAGTAGTAATAATGCTGGAAACACCATATATTTT
-	TRBJ1-1	TRBV9	-	CASSVDRANTEAFF	TGTGCCAGCAGCGTAGACAGGGCAAACACTGAAGCTTTCTTT
TRBD1	TRBJ2-7	TRBV5-1	-	CASSLGQGVVHHEQYF	TGCGCCAGCAGCCTTGGACAGGGGGTGGTACACCACGAGCAGTACTTC
-	TRBJ2-7	TRBV6-5	-	CASSYSDSSYYEQYF	TGTGCCAGCAGTTACTCGGACAGTTCGTACTACGAGCAGTACTTC
TRBD1	TRBJ1-1	TRBV19	-	CASSRDRGGTEAFF	TGTGCCAGTAGTAGGGACAGGGGTGGCACTGAAGCTTTCTTT
-	TRBJ2-3	TRBV4-1	few	CASSQDTLGQFTHTDTQYF	TGCGCCAGCAGCCAAGATACCTTAGGACAGTTTACCCACACAGATACGCAGTATTTT
TRBD1	TRBJ1-4	TRBV10-3	-	CAHRQGLNEKLFF	TGTGCCCACAGACAGGGCCTTAATGAAAAACTGTTTTTT
-	TRBJ1-2	TRBV7-2	-	CASSAGIAYGYTF	TGTGCCAGCAGCGCGGGGATCGCCTATGGCTACACCTTC
-	TRBJ1-2	TRBV18	-	CASSPGSANYGYTF	TGTGCCAGCTCACCGGGCAGTGCTAACTATGGCTACACCTTC
-	TRBJ2-1	TRBV19	-	CASRVSGNNEQFF	TGTGCCAGTAGGGTTTCAGGGAACAATGAGCAGTTCTTC
-	TRBJ1-4	TRBV18	-	CASSPQGGDEKLFF	TGTGCCAGCTCACCACAGGGAGGAGATGAAAAACTGTTTTTT
TRBD1	TRBJ1-6	TRBV7-3	-	CASSRSGTGYNSPLHF	TGTGCCAGCAGCCGATCCGGGACAGGCTATAATTCACCCCTCCACTTT
-	TRBJ1-6	TRBV18	-	CASSPLPGIYNSPLHF	TGTGCCAGCTCACCCCTACCCGGGATCTATAATTCACCCCTCCACTTT
TRBD2	TRBJ2-1	TRBV6-4	once	CASSGGESSYNEQFF	TGTGCCAGCAGCGGGGGGGAGAGCTCCTACAATGAGCAGTTCTTC
TRBD2	TRBJ2-7	TRBV5-4	-	CASTLAGGPYEQYF	TGTGCCAGCACCCTAGCGGGGGGGCCCTACGAGCAGTACTTC
-	TRBJ1-1	TRBV5-4	-	CASSLGGVGPENTEAFF	TGTGCCAGCAGCTTGGGGGGCGTAGGACCTGAGAACACTGAAGCTTTCTTT
-	TRBJ2-3	TRBV30	once	CAWTQGRAGVGGTQYF	TGTGCCTGGACCCAAGGTCGGGCCGGGGTAGGCGGTACGCAGTATTTT
TRBD1	TRBJ1-2	TRBV18	-	CASSPGQVGANYGYTF	TGTGCCAGCTCACCCGGACAGGTTGGGGCGAACTATGGCTACACCTTC
-	TRBJ1-5	TRBV10-3	-	CAISESQGRRGHQPQHF	TGTGCCATCAGTGAGTCGCAGGGGAGACGGGGCCATCAGCCCCAGCATTTT
TRBD2	TRBJ2-1	TRBV11-2	-	CASSSWTSGGFAYNEQFF	TGTGCCAGCAGCTCCTGGACTAGCGGGGGGTTCGCCTACAATGAGCAGTTCTTC
TRBD1	TRBJ1-5	TRBV5-1	-	CASSFTGDNQPQHF	TGCGCCAGCAGCTTTACAGGGGACAATCAGCCCCAGCATTTT
-	TRBJ2-7	TRBV6-1	once	CASSEAKGAGYYEQYF	TGTGCCAGCAGTGAAGCGAAGGGGGCGGGATACTACGAGCAGTACTTC
TRBD1	TRBJ2-7	TRBV6-5	-	CASSRTGAAYEQYF	TGTGCCAGCAGTAGGACAGGGGCTGCCTACGAGCAGTACTTC
-	TRBJ1-6	TRBV6-6	-	CATRGAGVDSPLHF	TGTGCCACCCGGGGGGCAGGGGTGGATTCACCCCTCCACTTT
TRBD1	TRBJ1-2	TRBV5-4	-	CASSQGTGVRMGYTF	TGTGCCAGCAGCCAAGGGACAGGGGTTAGAATGGGCTACACCTTC
TRBD1	TRBJ2-7	TRBV30	-	CAWSVAGGREQYF	TGTGCCTGGAGTGTCGCAGGGGGCAGGGAGCAGTACTTC
TRBD1	TRBJ1-3	TRBV7-2	-	CASSYRGRGENTIYF	TGTGCCAGCAGTTACAGGGGGCGCGGGGAAAACACCATATATTTT
-	TRBJ2-7	TRBV23-1	-	CASSQSGAETHEQYF	TGCGCCAGCAGTCAATCAGGGGCGGAGACCCACGAGCAGTACTTC
-	TRBJ1-6	TRBV27	-	CASSSTSPLTPTNSPLHF	TGTGCCAGCAGTTCGACTTCCCCACTCACACCAACCAATTCACCCCTCCACTTT
-	TRBJ2-2	TRBV5-1	-	CASSSSLGGWDTGELFF	TGCGCCAGCAGCTCCAGTTTGGGAGGCTGGGACACCGGGGAGCTGTTTTTT
-	TRBJ2-7	TRBV28	-	CASSLRQGLQEQYF	TGTGCCAGCAGTTTACGGCAGGGACTGCAGGAGCAGTACTTC
TRBD1	TRBJ2-7	TRBV5-6	-	CASSLGQGRTYEQYF	TGTGCCAGCAGCTTGGGACAGGGGCGTACCTACGAGCAGTACTTC
TRBD1	TRBJ1-2	TRBV7-8	-	CASSLATGEYNYGYTF	TGTGCCAGCAGCTTAGCAACAGGGGAATATAACTATGGCTACACCTTC
-	TRBJ1-2	TRBV12-3/TRBV12-4	-	CASSFVTNYGYTF	TGTGCCAGCAGTTTTGTCACAAACTATGGCTACACCTTC
TRBD2	TRBJ2-7	TRBV3-1/TRBV3-2	-	CASSQEGSGGSEQYF	TGTGCCAGCAGCCAAGAAGGTAGCGGGGGGTCCGAGCAGTACTTC
-	TRBJ1-5	TRBV12-3/TRBV12-4	-	CASTNQYNQPQHF	TGTGCCAGCACCAATCAGTACAATCAGCCCCAGCATTTT
-	TRBJ1-5	TRBV1	-	CTSSQVTGTINRTGDQPQHF	TGCACCAGCAGCCAAGTAACCGGGACTATCAACCGAACGGGTGATCAGCCCCAGCATTTT
-	TRBJ2-3	TRBV7-3	once	CASSLGLTTDTQYF	TGTGCCAGCAGCTTAGGGCTAACCACAGATACGCAGTATTTT
-	TRBJ1-1	TRBV30	-	CAWSGGGLAFF	TGTGCCTGGAGTGGGGGGGGCTTGGCTTTCTTT
-	TRBJ1-2	TRBV27	-	CASSPRTRLNYGYTF	TGTGCCAGCAGTCCGCGGACAAGACTTAACTATGGCTACACCTTC
TRBD1	TRBJ2-1	TRBV7-3	-	CASSRGQGADEQFF	TGTGCCAGCAGTCGTGGACAGGGGGCTGATGAGCAGTTCTTC
-	TRBJ2-1	TRBV4-1	-	CASSQDAPRGSYNEQFF	TGCGCCAGCAGCCAAGATGCGCCCCGGGGGTCCTACAATGAGCAGTTCTTC
TRBD1	TRBJ2-1	TRBV3-1/TRBV3-2	-	CASSQGTGKLEQFF	TGTGCCAGCAGCCAAGGGACAGGAAAATTAGAGCAGTTCTTC
-	TRBJ2-1	TRBV7-9	-	CASSPPLSGRSSYNEQFF	TGTGCCAGCAGCCCCCCTCTAAGCGGGCGCAGCTCCTACAATGAGCAGTTCTTC
TRBD1	TRBJ1-1	TRBV5-1	-	CASSLGFTGTANTEAFF	TGCGCCAGCAGCCTAGGATTTACCGGGACAGCTAACACTGAAGCTTTCTTT
TRBD1	TRBJ1-2	TRBV4-1	-	CASSQDIGQGLYGYTF	TGCGCCAGCAGCCAAGATATCGGACAGGGCCTCTATGGCTACACCTTC
-	TRBJ1-2	TRBV12-3/TRBV12-4	-	CASSIPGGAYTF	TGTGCCAGCAGTATTCCGGGGGGGGCCTACACCTTC
-	TRBJ2-7	TRBV18	few	CASSPSDTREQYF	TGTGCCAGCTCACCGTCGGACACAAGGGAGCAGTACTTC